Shown below are 31 T cell receptor beta chains from a single sample sequenced in a study of T cell responses to AZD1222 COVID-19 vaccine. Assay used: immunoSEQ multiplex PCR; TCRdb lists only in-frame clones, some missing. The sample yields 130,000 to 150,000 clones, 82% seen once. The specimen comprised peripheral blood, sampled on day 0 of MenACWY control vaccination. Receptor source: an adult in good health.

The chain has TRBV19 and TRBJ1-2; a possible D gene is TRBD1 (5 bases). The germline V gene has CDR1 LNHDA and CDR2 SQIVND (reference sequence). This CDR3 has 16 residues. Trimming stripped 3 bases from V and 4 bases from J, with 18 bases between. CDR3 protein: CASSIPTAKHSYGYTF. The CDR3 DNA is TGTGCCAGTAGTATCCCGACAGCCAAACATTCCTATGGCTACACCTTC.

This clone was found once. The chain is built from TRBV4-2 and TRBJ2-3, with TRBD1 matching 9 bases. Germline-derived CDR1 and CDR2 are LGHNA and YNFKEQ. This CDR3 has 16 residues. J gave up 4 bases and V 0 bases, and 5 bases lay outside the gene matches. CDR3 DNA sequence: TGTGCCAGCAGCCAAGATCCGGGACAGGGATCAGATACGCAGTATTTT. As protein: CASSQDPGQGSDTQYF.

The J gene is TRBJ1-2, the V gene TRBV5-1; D might be TRBD1 (6 bases). The V end lost 4 bases, the J end lost 8 bases, and 18 bases lay between the germline ends. CDR3 length: 14 residues. The germline V gene encodes CDR1 SGHRS and CDR2 YFSETQ. CDR3 region: CASSPGYREGGYTF. The CDR3 DNA follows: TGCGCCAGCAGCCCCGGGTACAGGGAAGGAGGCTACACCTTC.

This sequence joins TRBV7-9 and TRBJ1-1, with TRBD1 matching 9 bases. V gave up 7 bases and J gave up 4 bases; unmatched junction bases: 4. The germline V gene has CDR1 SEHNR and CDR2 FQNEAQ (reference sequence). The CDR3 has 13 residues. For the CDR3, the DNA is TGTGCCAGCAAAGGACAGGGGATCACTGAAGCTTTCTTT. Translating gives CASKGQGITEAFF.

This clone was observed a single time. The genes are TRBV7-9 and TRBJ1-6, with unresolved D. The CDR3 is 12 amino acids. The V end lost 6 bases, the J end lost 8 bases, and 8 bases lay between the germline ends. Germline values: CDR1 SEHNR, CDR2 FQNEAQ (reference sequence). For the CDR3, the DNA is TGTGCCAGCAGTCCACAAGATTCACCCCTCCACTTT. Translation: CASSPQDSPLHF.

The V gene is TRBV7-9, the J gene TRBJ2-3; TRBD2 agrees at 10 bases. After removal of 5 bases from V and 4 bases from J, the junction contained 12 bases not matched to a gene. There are 17 residues in the CDR3. Germline lookup yields CDR1 SEHNR and CDR2 FQNEAQ (reference sequence). The CDR3: CASSAYPPSGGPDTQYF. The CDR3 DNA reads TGTGCCAGCAGCGCCTACCCACCTAGCGGGGGACCAGATACGCAGTATTTT.

The chain carries TRBV29-1 and TRBJ1-2; 8 nucleotides match TRBD1. Germline V gene lookup returns CDR1 SQVTM and CDR2 ANQGSEA. This CDR3 has 14 amino acids. V shed 8 bases and J 5 bases; nucleotides not matched to a gene: 13. CDR3 in DNA: TGCAGCAGTTCCCCGGGACAGGAGACTTATGGCTACACCTTC. It encodes CSSSPGQETYGYTF.

V is TRBV19 and J is TRBJ1-5; 8 positions match TRBD1. The V gene end was trimmed by 5 bases and the J gene end by 1 base; junction bases not matched to a gene: 4. The CDR3 loop spans 15 amino acids. Germline-derived CDR1 and CDR2 are LNHDA and SQIVND (reference sequence). The DNA of the CDR3 is TGTGCCAGTAGTCGACAGGGGAAGAGCAATCAGCCCCAGCATTTT. Amino acid sequence: CASSRQGKSNQPQHF.

The chain combines TRBV9 with TRBJ1-2; 7 bases match TRBD1. Germline-derived CDR1 and CDR2 are SGDLS and YYNGEE. This CDR3 spans 15 amino acids. J was trimmed by 8 bases and V by 4 bases; bases with no gene match: 14. The DNA for the CDR3 is TGTGCCAGCAGCCCTAACAGGGGAAAGGGGACGGGCTACACCTTC. This codes for CASSPNRGKGTGYTF.

The V call is TRBV2, the J call TRBJ1-5; weak D call: TRBD1 (5 bases). The CDR3 has 13 amino acids. CDR1 is SNHLY, CDR2 FYNNEI, per germline. The germline V and J ends were trimmed by 7 bases and 5 bases, with 12 bases remaining between them. CDR3 loop: CASTSRAHQPQHF. As DNA, the CDR3 is TGTGCCAGCACCAGCAGGGCCCATCAGCCCCAGCATTTT.

The rearrangement uses TRBV5-1 and TRBJ1-6; 7 bases align to TRBD1. The V segment lost 4 bases and the J segment 6 bases; nucleotides outside the gene matches: 7. CDR1 and CDR2 from the germline V gene are SGHRS and YFSETQ. CDR3 length equals 15 residues. CDR3 loop: CASSAGTETNSPLHF. In nucleotides, the CDR3 is TGCGCCAGCAGCGCGGGGACAGAGACTAATTCACCCCTCCACTTT.

The chain joins TRBV3-1 (or the pseudogene TRBV3-2) to TRBJ2-4; 7 bases agree with TRBD1. This CDR3 is built from 16 residues. Trimming removed 5 bases from V and 0 bases from J; junction bases left unmatched: 7. Germline loops: CDR1 LGHDT, CDR2 YNNKEL (reference sequence). CDR3 in DNA: TGTGCCAGCAGCTCCAACAGGGGATTAGCCAAAAACATTCAGTACTTC. The encoded protein is CASSSNRGLAKNIQYF.

The rearrangement links TRBV27 to TRBJ1-2; the match to TRBD1 covers 7 bases. CDR3 length: 15 amino acids. Trimming took 7 bases from V and 0 from J; bases not matched to a gene: 8. Germline assignment: CDR1 MNHEY and CDR2 SMNVEV (reference sequence). The CDR3 region has the DNA TGTGCCAGCACCGCAGGGGGACGTTCTAACTATGGCTACACCTTC. Amino acids: CASTAGGRSNYGYTF.

The chain recombines TRBV6-5 with TRBJ2-6, with D tentatively TRBD1 (6 bases). Germline-derived CDR1 and CDR2 are MNHEY and SVGAGI. Trimming took off 1 base at V and 0 bases at J, with 7 bases between the two ends. CDR3 size: 16 residues. DNA for the CDR3: TGTGCCAGCAGTTACTTGGGGGCCTCTGGGGCCAACGTCCTGACTTTC. Translated: CASSYLGASGANVLTF.

The rearrangement joins TRBV3-1 (or the pseudogene TRBV3-2) to TRBJ2-1; 12 bases line up with TRBD2. Germline V gives CDR1 LGHDT, CDR2 YNNKEL (reference sequence). This CDR3 region has 15 residues. The V and J ends lost 6 bases and 8 bases, in that order; junction bases with no gene match: 8. The CDR3 DNA follows: TGTGCCAGCAGACAACTAGCGGGGGGTCCGGATGAGCAGTTCTTC. Protein: CASRQLAGGPDEQFF.

The chain links TRBV28 to TRBJ2-1, with D maybe TRBD2 (5 bases). Germline V gene sequence: CDR1 MDHEN, CDR2 SYDVKM. V was shortened by 3 bases and J by 12 bases, with 9 bases between the two germline ends. The CDR3 loop spans 11 amino acids. CDR3 protein: CASSFMDWQFF. CDR3 in DNA: TGTGCCAGCAGTTTCATGGACTGGCAGTTCTTC. Combining the CDR3 with reference TRBV28 and TRBJ2-1 gives the whole variable domain DVKVTQSSRYLVKRTGEKVFLECVQDMDHENMFWYRQDPGLGLRLIYFSYDVKMKEKGDIPEGYSVSREKKERFSLILESASTNQTSMYLCASSFMDWQFFGPGTRLTVL.

The chain joins TRBV6-1 to TRBJ1-5, with 7 bases lining up with TRBD1. In germline, CDR1 is MNHNS, CDR2 SASEGT. This CDR3 is 15 amino acids long. With V trimmed by 1 base and J by 11 bases, 11 bases remained unmatched. CDR3 in amino acids: CASSEGRTGPSTQHF. CDR3 DNA sequence: TGTGCCAGCAGTGAAGGACGGACAGGACCGTCCACCCAGCATTTT.

This rearrangement joins TRBV29-1 to TRBJ2-7; D perhaps matches TRBD1 (6 bases). Trimming cost V 4 bases and J 5 bases, with 15 bases left between them. Germline V gives CDR1 SQVTM, CDR2 ANQGSEA. The CDR3 spans 13 residues. Here the CDR3 reads CSVGGRQAHEQYF. The CDR3 DNA sequence: TGCAGCGTTGGCGGTCGACAGGCCCACGAGCAGTACTTC.

The chain carries TRBV7-6 and TRBJ1-4; TRBD1 matches at 12 bases. Germline CDR1 SGHVS, CDR2 FNYEAQ. The V segment lost 4 bases and the J segment 3 bases; nucleotides outside the gene matches: 12. This CDR3 region has 19 residues. The CDR3 loop reads CASSSRGGQGARSNEKLFF. CDR3 DNA sequence: TGTGCCAGCAGCTCCAGAGGGGGACAGGGGGCGCGATCTAATGAAAAACTGTTTTTT. The full variable domain, its missing parts supplied by reference TRBV7-6 and TRBJ1-4, is GAGVSQSPRYKVTKRGQDVALRCDPISGHVSLYWYRQALGQGPEFLTYFNYEAQQDKSGLPNDRFSAERPEGSISTLTIQRTEQRDSAMYRCASSSRGGQGARSNEKLFFGSGTQLSVL.

The genes are TRBV11-1 and TRBJ2-5; 7 bases map to TRBD2. The V and J ends lost 5 bases and 1 base, in that order; junction bases with no gene match: 7. There are 15 residues in the CDR3. Germline V gene sequence: CDR1 SGHAT, CDR2 FQDESV (reference sequence). CDR3 region: CASSPNGTTQETQYF. CDR3 nucleotide sequence: TGTGCCAGCAGCCCCAACGGGACTACCCAAGAGACCCAGTACTTC.

The chain joins TRBV19 to TRBJ1-6; D is unclear. CDR1 LNHDA and CDR2 SQIVND come from the germline V gene (reference sequence). The CDR3 runs to 12 residues. V shed 2 bases and J shed 7 bases, with 3 bases lying between them. The CDR3 DNA reads as TGTGCCAGTAGTATACCCAATTCACCCCTCCACTTT. It specifies CASSIPNSPLHF. Complete variable domain (other parts from reference TRBV19 and TRBJ1-6): DGGITQSPKYLFRKEGQNVTLSCEQNLNHDAMYWYRQDPGQGLRLIYYSQIVNDFQKGDIAEGYSVSREKKESFPLTVTSAQKNPTAFYLCASSIPNSPLHFGNGTRLTVT.

This clone has just one count. The V and J genes are TRBV19 and TRBJ2-1; 14 nucleotides agree with TRBD2. The germline V gene has CDR1 LNHDA and CDR2 SQIVND (reference sequence). With 8 bases clipped from V and 7 bases from J, the junction kept 7 bases outside the gene matches. The CDR3 extends over 15 amino acids. The CDR3 DNA sequence: TGTGCCAGTGAGCGGGGGACTAGCGGGGGTAATGAGCAGTTCTTC. Amino acid sequence: CASERGTSGGNEQFF. The whole variable domain, remainder taken from reference TRBV19 and TRBJ2-1, is DGGITQSPKYLFRKEGQNVTLSCEQNLNHDAMYWYRQDPGQGLRLIYYSQIVNDFQKGDIAEGYSVSREKKESFPLTVTSAQKNPTAFYLCASERGTSGGNEQFFGPGTRLTVL.

The V gene is TRBV5-6, the J gene TRBJ1-6; D remains ambiguous. CDR3 length: 16 residues. The germline V gene has CDR1 SGHDT and CDR2 YYEEEE. Between the trimmed V and J ends, which lost 0 bases and 0 bases, there was a span of 7 bases. CDR3 bases: TGTGCCAGCAGCTTGGAGATGAGCTCCTATAATTCACCCCTCCACTTT. Translating gives CASSLEMSSYNSPLHF.

The rearrangement joins TRBV6-5 to TRBJ2-7; 8 positions agree with TRBD1. Looked up from germline, CDR1 is MNHEY and CDR2 is SVGAGI. The CDR3 sequence is 15 residues long. V gave up 5 bases and J gave up 2 bases; unmatched junction bases: 8. The CDR3 DNA reads TGTGCCAGCAGTACTACCGGGACAGGCCCCTACGAGCAGTACTTC. This codes for CASSTTGTGPYEQYF.

The gene calls are TRBV6-2 or TRBV6-3 and TRBJ2-1; 9 bases map to TRBD2. The CDR3 is 15 amino acids. V dropped 5 bases and J dropped 9; count of bases not matched to a gene: 11. Germline V gene sequence: CDR1 MNHEY, CDR2 SVGEGT. CDR3 residues: CASSQGAGGLSEQFF. DNA of the CDR3: TGTGCCAGCAGTCAGGGAGCGGGGGGATTAAGTGAGCAGTTCTTC.

The V call is TRBV28, the J call TRBJ2-2; D is unclear. V was clipped by 3 bases and J by 2 bases, with 1 base between them. Germline loops: CDR1 MDHEN, CDR2 SYDVKM. The CDR3 loop spans 12 amino acids. For the CDR3, the DNA is TGTGCCAGCAGTTTCAACACCGGGGAGCTGTTTTTT. As protein: CASSFNTGELFF.

The chain has TRBV5-6 and TRBJ2-5; 10 bases map to TRBD2. Germline-derived CDR1 and CDR2 are SGHDT and YYEEEE. The junction had 5 bases not matched to a gene; V was cut back by 3 bases and J by 3 bases. The CDR3 is 15 residues long. The CDR3 bases are TGTGCCAGCAGCTCCCTAGCGGGGGTAAAAGAGACCCAGTACTTC. Translation gives CASSSLAGVKETQYF.

The chain combines TRBV27 with TRBJ1-2, with 7 bases lining up with TRBD1. V gave up 6 bases and J gave up 4 bases; unmatched junction bases: 14. The CDR3 is 16 amino acids. Looked up from germline, CDR1 is MNHEY and CDR2 is SMNVEV (reference sequence). The DNA for the CDR3 is TGTGCCAGCAGCCTCATCCGGGACAGTACCTCCTATGGCTACACCTTC. Protein: CASSLIRDSTSYGYTF.

The chain combines TRBV25-1 with TRBJ2-6, with 8 bases matching TRBD1. This CDR3 is 14 amino acids long. Trimming removed 8 bases from V and 12 bases from J; junction bases left unmatched: 12. From germline, CDR1 is MGHDK and CDR2 SYGVNS. Here the CDR3 reads CASGGTGVPPVLTF. The CDR3 DNA reads as TGTGCCAGCGGAGGGACAGGTGTGCCCCCCGTCCTGACTTTC.

The CDR3 nucleotides read TGTGCCAGCAGCCTTAATAGGGGAACTAGCACAGATACGCAGTATTTT. It specifies CASSLNRGTSTDTQYF. This chain connects TRBV4-2 to TRBJ2-3; D possibly corresponds to TRBD1 (5 bases). The CDR3 consists of 16 residues. Per the germline V gene, CDR1 is LGHNA and CDR2 is YNFKEQ. The germline V and J ends were trimmed by 4 bases and 0 bases, with 14 bases remaining between them.

A word on this clone: Mismatch with germline at one junction end may stem from a read error. The chain combines TRBV5-1 with TRBJ2-7; 8 positions match TRBD1. In germline, CDR1 is SGHRS, CDR2 YFSETQ. The CDR3 is 13 residues long. The CDR3 here is CASSLEGTGQGSF. The CDR3 DNA reads TGCGCCAGCAGCTTGGAGGGGACTGGACAGGGAAGTTTC.